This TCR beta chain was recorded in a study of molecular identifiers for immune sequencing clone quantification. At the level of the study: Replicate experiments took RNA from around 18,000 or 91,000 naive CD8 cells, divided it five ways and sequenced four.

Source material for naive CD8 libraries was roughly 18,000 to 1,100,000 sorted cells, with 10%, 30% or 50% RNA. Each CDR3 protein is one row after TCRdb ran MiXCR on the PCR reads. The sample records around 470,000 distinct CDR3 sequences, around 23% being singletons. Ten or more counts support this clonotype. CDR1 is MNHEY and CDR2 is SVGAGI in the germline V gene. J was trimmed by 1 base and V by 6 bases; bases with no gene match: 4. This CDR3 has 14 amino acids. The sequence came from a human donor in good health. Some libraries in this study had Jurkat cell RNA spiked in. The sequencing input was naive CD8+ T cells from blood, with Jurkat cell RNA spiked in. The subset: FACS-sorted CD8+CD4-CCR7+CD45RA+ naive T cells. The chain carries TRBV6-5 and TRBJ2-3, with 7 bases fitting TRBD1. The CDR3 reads CASRPGTGTDTQYF. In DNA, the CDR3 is TGTGCCAGCAGACCTGGGACAGGCACAGATACGCAGTATTTT.